This record covers a single TCR beta chain. Its target is not known. These data originate in a study of CXCR3-negative and CXCR3-positive naive CD8 T cells. Study-level points and caveats: The study found more hydrophobic TRB CDR3s in CXCR3-positive naive cells than in CXCR3-negative naive cells.

5' RACE that incorporated UMI labels was used to prepare the TRB cDNA libraries. From the 5' RACE reads, TCRdb lists one entry per CDR3 protein and no DNA. Its clone listing holds 100,000 to 150,000 distinct CDR3 sequences. This clonotype originated in a human donor in good health. Some clones in this sample may be carry-over from other donors' samples. Sequencing input: naive CXCR3+ CD8+ T cells from blood. Specified subset: CD45RO-CCR7+CD27+CD95- naive CD8+ T cells expressing CXCR3 (TNR3+).

CDR3 in amino acids: CASSSTGTGDQPQHF. V is TRBV7-6 and J is TRBJ1-5; TCRdb names TRBD1, which stays unverified in the absence of DNA. The germline CDR1 and CDR2 sequences are SGHVS and FNYEAQ. The CDR3 extends over 15 amino acids. Full variable domain (remainder filled in from reference TRBV7-6 and TRBJ1-5): GAGVSQSPRYKVTKRGQDVALRCDPISGHVSLYWYRQALGQGPEFLTYFNYEAQQDKSGLPNDRFSAERPEGSISTLTIQRTEQRDSAMYRCASSSTGTGDQPQHFGDGTRLSIL.